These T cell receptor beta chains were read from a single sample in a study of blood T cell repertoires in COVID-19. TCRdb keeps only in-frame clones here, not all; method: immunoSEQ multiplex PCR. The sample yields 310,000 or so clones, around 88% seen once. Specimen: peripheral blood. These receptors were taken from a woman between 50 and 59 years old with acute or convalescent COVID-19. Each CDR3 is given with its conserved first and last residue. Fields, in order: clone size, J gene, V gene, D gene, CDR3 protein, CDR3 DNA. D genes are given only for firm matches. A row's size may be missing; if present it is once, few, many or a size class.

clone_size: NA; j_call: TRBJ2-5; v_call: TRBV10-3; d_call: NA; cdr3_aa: CASSGALQETQYF; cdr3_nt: TGTGCCTCGTCTGGGGCCCTCCAAGAGACCCAGTACTTC
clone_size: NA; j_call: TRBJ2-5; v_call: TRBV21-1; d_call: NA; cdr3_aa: CASSAKGLAGATEGETQYF; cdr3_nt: TGTGCCAGCAGCGCAAAGGGACTAGCGGGAGCAACGGAGGGGGAGACCCAGTACTTC
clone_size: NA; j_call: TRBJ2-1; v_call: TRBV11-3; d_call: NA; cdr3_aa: CASSLDSWQSYNEQFF; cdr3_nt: TGTGCCAGCAGCTTAGATTCGTGGCAGTCTTACAATGAGCAGTTCTTC
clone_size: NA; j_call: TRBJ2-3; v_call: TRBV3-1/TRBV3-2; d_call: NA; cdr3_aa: CASSLTDTQYF; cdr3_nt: TGTGCCAGCAGCCTAACAGATACGCAGTATTTT
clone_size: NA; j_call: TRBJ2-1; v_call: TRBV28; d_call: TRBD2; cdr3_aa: CASSSLAGGWNEQFF; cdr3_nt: TGTGCCAGCAGTTCTTTAGCGGGAGGGTGGAATGAGCAGTTCTTC
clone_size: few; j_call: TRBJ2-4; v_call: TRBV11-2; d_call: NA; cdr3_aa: CASSSRLAKNIQYF; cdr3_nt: TGTGCCAGCAGCTCCAGGCTAGCCAAAAACATTCAGTACTTC
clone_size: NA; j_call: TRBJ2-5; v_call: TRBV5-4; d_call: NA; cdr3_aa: CASRVDQETQYF; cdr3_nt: TGTGCCAGCAGAGTAGATCAAGAGACCCAGTACTTC
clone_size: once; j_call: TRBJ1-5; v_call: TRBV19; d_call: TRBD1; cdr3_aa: CATHVSGTGASQPQHF; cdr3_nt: TGTGCCACTCACGTGTCCGGGACAGGGGCAAGTCAGCCCCAGCATTTT
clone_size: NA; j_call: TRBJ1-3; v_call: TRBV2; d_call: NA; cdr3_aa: CASSEGTVGNTIYF; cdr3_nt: TGTGCCAGCAGTGAAGGGACAGTAGGAAACACCATATATTTT
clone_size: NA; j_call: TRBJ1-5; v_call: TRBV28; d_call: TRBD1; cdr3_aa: CASSSRPGQGLQPQHF; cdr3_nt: TGTGCCAGCAGTTCACGCCCGGGACAGGGGCTTCAGCCCCAGCATTTT
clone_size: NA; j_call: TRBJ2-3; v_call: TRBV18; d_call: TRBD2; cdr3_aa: CASSPSLILRLADDTQYF; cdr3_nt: TGTGCCAGCTCACCATCTCTGATCCTCCGGCTAGCGGATGATACGCAGTATTTT
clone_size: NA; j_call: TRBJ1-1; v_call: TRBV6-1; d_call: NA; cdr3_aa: CASSERGKDTEAFF; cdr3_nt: TGTGCCAGCAGTGAACGGGGGAAGGACACTGAAGCTTTCTTT
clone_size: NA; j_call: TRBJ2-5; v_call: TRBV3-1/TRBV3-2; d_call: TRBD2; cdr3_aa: CASSQGSGRGVETQYF; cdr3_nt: TGTGCCAGCAGCCAAGGTAGCGGGAGGGGCGTGGAGACCCAGTACTTC
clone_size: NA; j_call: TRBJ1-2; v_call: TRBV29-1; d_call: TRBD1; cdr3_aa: CSTKGQTLYGYTF; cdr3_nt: TGCAGCACCAAGGGACAGACACTCTATGGCTACACCTTC
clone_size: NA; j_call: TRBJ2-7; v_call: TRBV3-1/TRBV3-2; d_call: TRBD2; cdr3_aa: CASSQVGTSGSYEQYF; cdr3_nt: TGTGCCAGCAGCCAAGTCGGGACTAGCGGGAGCTACGAGCAGTACTTC
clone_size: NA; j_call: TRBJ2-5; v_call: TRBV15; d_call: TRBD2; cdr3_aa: CATSRDLGGSEETQYF; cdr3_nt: TGTGCCACCAGCAGAGATCTTGGCGGGAGCGAAGAGACCCAGTACTTC
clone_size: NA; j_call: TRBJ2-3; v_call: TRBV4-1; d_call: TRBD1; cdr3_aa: CASSQYRDRGSDTQYF; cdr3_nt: TGCGCCAGCAGCCAATACCGGGACAGGGGTAGCGATACGCAGTATTTT
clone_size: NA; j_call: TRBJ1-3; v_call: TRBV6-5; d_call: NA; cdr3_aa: CASTPWAEGNTIYF; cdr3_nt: TGTGCCAGCACCCCGTGGGCAGAGGGAAACACCATATATTTT
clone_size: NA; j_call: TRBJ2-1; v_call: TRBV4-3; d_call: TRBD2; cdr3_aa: CASSQDGTSGFRYNEQFF; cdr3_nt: TGCGCCAGCAGCCAAGATGGGACTAGCGGGTTCCGGTACAATGAGCAGTTCTTC
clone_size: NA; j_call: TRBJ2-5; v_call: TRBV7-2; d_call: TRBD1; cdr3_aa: CASSQQGAGETQYF; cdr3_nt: TGTGCCAGCAGCCAACAGGGGGCGGGAGAGACCCAGTACTTC
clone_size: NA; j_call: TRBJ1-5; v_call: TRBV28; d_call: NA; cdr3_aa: CASSFGGAGDQPQHF; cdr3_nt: TGTGCCAGCAGTTTCGGAGGGGCTGGAGATCAGCCCCAGCATTTT
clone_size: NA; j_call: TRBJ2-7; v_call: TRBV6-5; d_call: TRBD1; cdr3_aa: CASYPGQGAAEQYF; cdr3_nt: TGTGCCAGCTACCCGGGACAGGGGGCAGCGGAGCAGTACTTC
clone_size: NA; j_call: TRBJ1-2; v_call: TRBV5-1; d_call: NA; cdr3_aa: CASSLVPDYGYTF; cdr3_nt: TGCGCCAGCAGCCTCGTCCCTGACTATGGCTACACCTTC
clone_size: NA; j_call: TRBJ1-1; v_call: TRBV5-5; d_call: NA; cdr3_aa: CASSSGETEAFF; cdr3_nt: TGTGCCAGCAGCTCGGGTGAGACTGAAGCTTTCTTT
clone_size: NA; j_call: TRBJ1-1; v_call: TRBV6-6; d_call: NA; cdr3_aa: CASPPGLNPINAEAFF; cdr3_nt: TGTGCCAGCCCCCCAGGCCTGAATCCTATTAATGCTGAAGCTTTCTTT
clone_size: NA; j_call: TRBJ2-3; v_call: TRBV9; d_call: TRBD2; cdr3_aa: CASSTGGGTDTQYF; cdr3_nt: TGTGCCAGCTCTACGGGAGGGGGTACAGATACGCAGTATTTT
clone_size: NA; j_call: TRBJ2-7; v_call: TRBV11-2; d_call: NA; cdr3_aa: CASSLVYYEQYF; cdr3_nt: TGTGCCAGCAGCTTAGTATACTACGAGCAGTACTTC
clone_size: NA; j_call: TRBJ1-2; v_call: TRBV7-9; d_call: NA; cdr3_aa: CASSLSGPPYGYTF; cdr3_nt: TGTGCCAGCAGCTTATCTGGGCCCCCCTATGGCTACACCTTC
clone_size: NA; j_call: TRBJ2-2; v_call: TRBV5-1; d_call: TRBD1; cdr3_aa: CASSSTGFPGELFF; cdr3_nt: TGCGCCAGCAGCTCGACAGGGTTCCCCGGGGAGCTGTTTTTT
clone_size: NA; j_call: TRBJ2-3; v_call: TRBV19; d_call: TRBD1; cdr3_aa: CASRGTGGTDTQYF; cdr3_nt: TGTGCCAGTCGCGGGACAGGGGGCACAGATACGCAGTATTTT
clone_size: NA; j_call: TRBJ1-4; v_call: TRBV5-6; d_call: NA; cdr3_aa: CASSFSSRGEKLFF; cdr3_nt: TGTGCCAGCAGCTTTAGCTCCCGCGGGGAAAAACTGTTTTTT
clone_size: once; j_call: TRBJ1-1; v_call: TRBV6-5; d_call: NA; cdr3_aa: CASSFRQDTEAFF; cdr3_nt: TGTGCCAGCAGCTTTAGACAGGACACTGAAGCTTTCTTT
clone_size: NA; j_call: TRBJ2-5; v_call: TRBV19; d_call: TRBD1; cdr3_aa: CASRDRNGETQYF; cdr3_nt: TGTGCCAGTAGGGACAGGAACGGGGAGACCCAGTACTTC
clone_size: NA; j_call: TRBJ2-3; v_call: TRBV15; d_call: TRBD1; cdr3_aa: CATSRKQGTASSTDTQYF; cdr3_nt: TGTGCCACCAGCCGAAAGCAAGGGACAGCCTCTAGCACAGATACGCAGTATTTT
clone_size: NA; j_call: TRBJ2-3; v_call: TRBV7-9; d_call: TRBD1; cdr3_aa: CASSLGGQDTQYF; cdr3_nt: TGTGCCAGCAGCTTAGGGGGACAGGATACGCAGTATTTT
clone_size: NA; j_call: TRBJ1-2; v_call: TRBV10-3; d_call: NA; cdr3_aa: CAIRTTANYGYTF; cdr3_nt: TGTGCCATCAGGACGACAGCTAACTATGGCTACACCTTC
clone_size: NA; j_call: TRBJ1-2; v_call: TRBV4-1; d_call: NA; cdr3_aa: CASSQGAINYGYTF; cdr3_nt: TGCGCCAGCAGCCAAGGGGCTATAAACTATGGCTACACCTTC
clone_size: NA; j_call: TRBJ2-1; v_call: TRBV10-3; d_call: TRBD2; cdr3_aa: CAIRLAGEGNEQFF; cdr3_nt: TGTGCCATCAGACTAGCGGGAGAAGGAAATGAGCAGTTCTTC
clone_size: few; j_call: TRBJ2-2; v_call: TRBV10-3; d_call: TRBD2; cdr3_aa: CAINSGGNTGELFF; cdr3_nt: TGTGCCATCAATAGCGGGGGTAACACCGGGGAGCTGTTTTTT
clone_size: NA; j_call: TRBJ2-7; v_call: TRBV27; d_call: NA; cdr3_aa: CASSPLSPDEQYF; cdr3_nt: TGTGCCAGCAGTCCTTTGTCACCGGACGAGCAGTACTTC
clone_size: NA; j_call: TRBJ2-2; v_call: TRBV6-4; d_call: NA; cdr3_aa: CASSEDRLPNTGELFF; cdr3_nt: TGTGCCAGCAGTGAAGACAGATTACCGAACACCGGGGAGCTGTTTTTT
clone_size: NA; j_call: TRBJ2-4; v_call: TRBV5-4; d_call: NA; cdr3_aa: CASSSKQKNIQYF; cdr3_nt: TGTGCCAGCAGCTCGAAACAGAAAAACATTCAGTACTTC
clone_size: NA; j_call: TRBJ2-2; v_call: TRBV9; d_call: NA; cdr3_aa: CASSVLGLAQNTGELFF; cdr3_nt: TGTGCCAGCAGCGTACTCGGTTTAGCGCAAAACACCGGGGAGCTGTTTTTT
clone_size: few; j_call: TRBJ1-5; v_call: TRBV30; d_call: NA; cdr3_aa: CAWRAHPNQPQHF; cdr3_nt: TGTGCCTGGAGGGCACACCCCAATCAGCCCCAGCATTTT
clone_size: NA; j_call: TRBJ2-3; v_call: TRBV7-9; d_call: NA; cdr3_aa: CASSLATSTDTQYF; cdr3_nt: TGTGCCAGCAGTCTGGCGACTAGCACAGATACGCAGTATTTT
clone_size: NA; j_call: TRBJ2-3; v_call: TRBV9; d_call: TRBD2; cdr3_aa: CASSNRWTSGTNTQYF; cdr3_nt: TGTGCCAGCAGCAATCGCTGGACTAGCGGGACAAATACGCAGTATTTT
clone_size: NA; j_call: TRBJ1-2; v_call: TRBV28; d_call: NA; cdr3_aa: CASSLWDSYYGYTF; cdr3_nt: TGTGCCAGCAGTTTATGGGACAGTTACTATGGCTACACCTTC
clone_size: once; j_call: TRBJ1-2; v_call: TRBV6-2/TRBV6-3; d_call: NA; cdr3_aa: CASSYSGGSYGYTF; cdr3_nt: TGTGCCAGCAGTTACTCGGGAGGTTCCTATGGCTACACCTTC